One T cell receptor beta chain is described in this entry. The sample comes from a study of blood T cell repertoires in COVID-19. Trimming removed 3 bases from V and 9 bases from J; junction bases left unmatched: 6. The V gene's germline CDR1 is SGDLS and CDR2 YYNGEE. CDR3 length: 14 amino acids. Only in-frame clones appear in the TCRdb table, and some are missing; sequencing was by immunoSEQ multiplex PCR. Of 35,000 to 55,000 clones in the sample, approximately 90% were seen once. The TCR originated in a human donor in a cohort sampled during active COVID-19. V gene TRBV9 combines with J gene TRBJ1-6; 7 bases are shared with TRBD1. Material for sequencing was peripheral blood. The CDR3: CASSGQGETSPLHF. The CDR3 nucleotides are TGTGCCAGCAGCGGACAGGGTGAGACTTCACCCCTCCACTTT.